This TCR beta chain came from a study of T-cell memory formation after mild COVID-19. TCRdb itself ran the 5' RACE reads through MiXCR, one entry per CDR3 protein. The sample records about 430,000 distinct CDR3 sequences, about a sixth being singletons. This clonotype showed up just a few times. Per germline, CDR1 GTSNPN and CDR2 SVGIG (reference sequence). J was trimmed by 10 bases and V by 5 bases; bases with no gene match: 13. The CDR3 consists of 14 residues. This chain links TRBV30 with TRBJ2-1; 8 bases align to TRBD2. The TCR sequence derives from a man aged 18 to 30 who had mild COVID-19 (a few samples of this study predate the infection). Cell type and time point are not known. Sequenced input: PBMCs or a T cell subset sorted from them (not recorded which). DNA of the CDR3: TGTGCCTGGGAGCGGGGGCCGGGGTTTTCCGAGCAGTTCTTC. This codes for CAWERGPGFSEQFF.